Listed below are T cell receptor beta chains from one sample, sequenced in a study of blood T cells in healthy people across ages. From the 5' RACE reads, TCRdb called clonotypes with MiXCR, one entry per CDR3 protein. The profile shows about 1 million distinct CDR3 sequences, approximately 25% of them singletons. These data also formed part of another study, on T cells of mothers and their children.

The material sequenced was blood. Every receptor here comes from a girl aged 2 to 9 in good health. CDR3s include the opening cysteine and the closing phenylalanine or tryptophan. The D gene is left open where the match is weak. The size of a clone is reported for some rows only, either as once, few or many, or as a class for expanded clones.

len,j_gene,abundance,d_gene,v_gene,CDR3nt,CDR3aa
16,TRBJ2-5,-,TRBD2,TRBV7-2,TGTGCCAGCAGCTCCAGACTAGCGGGGGGCATGGAGACCCAGTACTTC,CASSSRLAGGMETQYF
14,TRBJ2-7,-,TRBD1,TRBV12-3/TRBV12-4,TGTGCCAGCGCCGAACAGGGGGGATCCTACGAGCAGTACTTC,CASAEQGGSYEQYF
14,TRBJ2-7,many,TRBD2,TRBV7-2,TGTGCCAGCAGTTTACTAGCGGGAGGTTACGAGCAGTACTTC,CASSLLAGGYEQYF
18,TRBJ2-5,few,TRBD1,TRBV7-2,TGTGCCAGCAGCTCTATTCCCTCGGGACAGCCAACAAAAGAGACCCAGTACTTC,CASSSIPSGQPTKETQYF
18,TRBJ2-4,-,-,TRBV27,TGTGCCAGCAGTTTATCCCCTCTAACGGACAGTTTAAAAAACATTCAGTACTTC,CASSLSPLTDSLKNIQYF
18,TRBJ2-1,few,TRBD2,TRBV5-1,TGCGCCAGCAGCAAGAGGCTAGCGGGGGTGAGCTCCTACAATGAGCAGTTCTTC,CASSKRLAGVSSYNEQFF
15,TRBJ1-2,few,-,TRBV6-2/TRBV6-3,TGTGCCAGCAGTGGAACAAGTGGTGATTTCTATGGCTACACCTTC,CASSGTSGDFYGYTF
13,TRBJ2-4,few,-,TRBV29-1,TGCAGCGTTGAGATAGCGGCCAAAAACATTCAGTACTTC,CSVEIAAKNIQYF
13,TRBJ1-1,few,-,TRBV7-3,TGTGCCAGCAGAAGACAGCCGAACACTGAAGCTTTCTTT,CASRRQPNTEAFF
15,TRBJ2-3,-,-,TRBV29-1,TGCAGCGTTGGTTCCCTTACTTGGGCCACAGATACGCAGTATTTT,CSVGSLTWATDTQYF
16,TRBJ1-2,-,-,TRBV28,TGTGCCAGCAGTTTAATCAGGCGGGGGGATCCCTATGGCTACACCTTC,CASSLIRRGDPYGYTF
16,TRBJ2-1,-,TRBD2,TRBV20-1,TGCAGTGCTATAGGAAAAGCGGGAGGGCCGCGGAATGAGCAGTTCTTC,CSAIGKAGGPRNEQFF
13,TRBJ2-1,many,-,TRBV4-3,TGCGCCAGCAGCCAAGATGGGGGGAAAGAGCAGTTCTTC,CASSQDGGKEQFF
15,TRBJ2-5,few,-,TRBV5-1,TGCGCCAGCAGTTCCGGGGATTTGGGAATAGAGACCCAGTACTTC,CASSSGDLGIETQYF
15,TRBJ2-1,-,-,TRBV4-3,TGCGCCAGCAGCCAATCCCGGGTGGACTACAATGAGCAGTTCTTC,CASSQSRVDYNEQFF
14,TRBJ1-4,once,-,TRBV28,TGTGCCAGCAGTTTACCAACCAGGGACGAAAAACTGTTTTTT,CASSLPTRDEKLFF
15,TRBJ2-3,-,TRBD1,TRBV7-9,TGTGCCAGCAGCCCTCGGACAGGGCTCACAGATACGCAGTATTTT,CASSPRTGLTDTQYF
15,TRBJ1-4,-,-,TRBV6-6,TGTGCCAGCAGTTATTGGGCGCAGTCTAATGAAAAACTGTTTTTT,CASSYWAQSNEKLFF
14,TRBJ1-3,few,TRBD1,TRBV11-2,TGTGCCAGCAGCTTTACAGGGGAAGGAAACACCATATATTTT,CASSFTGEGNTIYF
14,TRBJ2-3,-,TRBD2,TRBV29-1,TGCAGCGTTGATAATCGGGGGGGCTCAGATACGCAGTATTTT,CSVDNRGGSDTQYF
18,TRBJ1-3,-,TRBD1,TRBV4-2,TGTGCCAGCAGCCAAGATTCTGGACAGGGCCTCTCTGGAAACACCATATGTTTT,CASSQDSGQGLSGNTICF
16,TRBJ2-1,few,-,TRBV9,TGTGCCAGCAGCGTAGGCCCGGGATCTCTCCTTAATGAGCAGTTCTTC,CASSVGPGSLLNEQFF
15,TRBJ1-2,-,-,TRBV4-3,TGCGCCAGCAGCCAGGACCGACAGACTATCTATGGCTACACCTTC,CASSQDRQTIYGYTF
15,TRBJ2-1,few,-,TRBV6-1,TGTGCCAGCAGCTCCGACGCGGCACCCTACAATGAGCAGTTCTTC,CASSSDAAPYNEQFF
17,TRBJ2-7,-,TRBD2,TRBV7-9,TGTGCCAGCAGCTTACCCTATGGCGCGGGAGATACCTACGAGCAGTACTTC,CASSLPYGAGDTYEQYF
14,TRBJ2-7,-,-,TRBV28,TGTGCCAGCAGTTTCTTTGAAGAGGCTTACGAGCAGTACTTC,CASSFFEEAYEQYF
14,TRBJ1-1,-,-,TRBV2,TGTGCCAGCAGATATACAAGGGCAGGCACTGAAGCTTTCTTT,CASRYTRAGTEAFF
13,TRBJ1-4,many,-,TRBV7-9,TGTGCCAGCAGTTTAGGAACTAATGAAAAACTGTTTTTT,CASSLGTNEKLFF
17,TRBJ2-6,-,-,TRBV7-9,TGTGCCAGCAGCTTAGCGGGACAAATCTCTGGGGCCAACGTCCTGACTTTC,CASSLAGQISGANVLTF
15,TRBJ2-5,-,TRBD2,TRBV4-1,TGCGCCAGCAGCCGGACGCTAGCGGGAGTTGAGACCCAGTACTTC,CASSRTLAGVETQYF
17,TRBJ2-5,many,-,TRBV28,TGTGCCAGCAGTTTTTCCTGGAATTGGGGGCGGCAAGAGACCCAGTACTTC,CASSFSWNWGRQETQYF
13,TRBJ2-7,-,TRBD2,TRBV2,TGTGCCAGCATGCCCAGCGGGAAATACGAGCAGTACTTC,CASMPSGKYEQYF
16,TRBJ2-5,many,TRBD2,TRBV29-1,TGCAGCGTCCCCCGGACTAGCGGGAGTTATGAAGAGACCCAGTACTTC,CSVPRTSGSYEETQYF
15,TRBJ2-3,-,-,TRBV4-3,TGCGCCAGCAGCCAAGCTCGGGTTGACACAGATACGCAGTATTTT,CASSQARVDTDTQYF
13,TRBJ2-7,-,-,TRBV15,TGTGCCACCAGCAGAACTCAGGCATCCGAGCAGTACTTC,CATSRTQASEQYF
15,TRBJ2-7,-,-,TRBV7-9,TGTGCCAGCAGCCCCCAAGGACAGCAAACCTACGAGCAGTACTTC,CASSPQGQQTYEQYF
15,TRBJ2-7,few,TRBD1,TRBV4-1,TGCGCCAGCAGCCAAGTGACAGGGGGAGCCTACGAGCAGTACTTC,CASSQVTGGAYEQYF
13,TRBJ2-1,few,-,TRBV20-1,TGCAGTGCTAGAGATATAAGTAGCAATGAGCAGTTCTTC,CSARDISSNEQFF
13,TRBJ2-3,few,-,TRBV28,TGTGCCAGCAGTACGCTAGCAGCGAATACGCAGTATTTT,CASSTLAANTQYF
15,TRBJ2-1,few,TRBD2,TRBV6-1,TGTGCCAGCAGTGTACTAGCGGGGGCTCGGAATGAGCAGTTCTTC,CASSVLAGARNEQFF
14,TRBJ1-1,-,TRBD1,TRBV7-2,TGTGCCAGCAGCCGAGAAGGACAGGGCGTAAAAGCTTTCTTT,CASSREGQGVKAFF
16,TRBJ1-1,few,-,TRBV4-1,TGCGCCAGCAGCCAAGAAAGGACAGTTCCGAACACTGAAGCTTTCTTT,CASSQERTVPNTEAFF
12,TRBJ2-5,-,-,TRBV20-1,TGCAGTGCTAGTCAGGGGTCGGAAGAGCAGTACTTC,CSASQGSEEQYF
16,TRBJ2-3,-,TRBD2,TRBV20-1,TGCAGTGCTGAGCGGGGGGGAGACTGGAGCACAGATACGCAGTATTTT,CSAERGGDWSTDTQYF
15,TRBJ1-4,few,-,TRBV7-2,TGTGCCAGCAGCTTAGATTTAACAGGAAACGAAAAACTGTTTTTT,CASSLDLTGNEKLFF
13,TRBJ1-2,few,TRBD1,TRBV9,TGTGCCAGCAGCGTTCAGGGGGCGGATGGCTACACCTTC,CASSVQGADGYTF
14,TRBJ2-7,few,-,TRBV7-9,TGTGCCAGCAGCTCAACCCGACTAGGACGCGAGCAGTACTTC,CASSSTRLGREQYF
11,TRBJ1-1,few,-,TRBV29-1,TGCAGCGGGACCGGACAGACTGAAGCTTTCTTT,CSGTGQTEAFF
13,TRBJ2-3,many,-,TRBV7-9,TGTGCCAGCACCCAGCTCAGCACAGATACGCAGTATTTT,CASTQLSTDTQYF
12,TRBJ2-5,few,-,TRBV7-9,TGTGCCAGCTTAGTCAGCGCGGAGACCCAGTACTTC,CASLVSAETQYF
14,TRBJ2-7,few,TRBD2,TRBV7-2,TGTGCCAGCAGCTTTACCAGCGGGAGCAACGAGCAGTACTTC,CASSFTSGSNEQYF
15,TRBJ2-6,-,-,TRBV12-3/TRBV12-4,TGTGCCAGCAGCCACCCGGCGGGTGGGGCCAACGTCCTGACTTTC,CASSHPAGGANVLTF
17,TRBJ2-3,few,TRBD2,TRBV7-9,TGTGCCAGCAGCTCCACAAGCGGGGGGGCTAAGCCAGATACGCAGTATTTT,CASSSTSGGAKPDTQYF
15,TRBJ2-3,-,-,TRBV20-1,TGCAGTGCTGAGATTACTAGGATACAGGCAGATACGCAGTATTTT,CSAEITRIQADTQYF
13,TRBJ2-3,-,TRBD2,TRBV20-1,TGCAGTGCTCCTGGGGGGGGCACAGATACGCAGTATTTT,CSAPGGGTDTQYF